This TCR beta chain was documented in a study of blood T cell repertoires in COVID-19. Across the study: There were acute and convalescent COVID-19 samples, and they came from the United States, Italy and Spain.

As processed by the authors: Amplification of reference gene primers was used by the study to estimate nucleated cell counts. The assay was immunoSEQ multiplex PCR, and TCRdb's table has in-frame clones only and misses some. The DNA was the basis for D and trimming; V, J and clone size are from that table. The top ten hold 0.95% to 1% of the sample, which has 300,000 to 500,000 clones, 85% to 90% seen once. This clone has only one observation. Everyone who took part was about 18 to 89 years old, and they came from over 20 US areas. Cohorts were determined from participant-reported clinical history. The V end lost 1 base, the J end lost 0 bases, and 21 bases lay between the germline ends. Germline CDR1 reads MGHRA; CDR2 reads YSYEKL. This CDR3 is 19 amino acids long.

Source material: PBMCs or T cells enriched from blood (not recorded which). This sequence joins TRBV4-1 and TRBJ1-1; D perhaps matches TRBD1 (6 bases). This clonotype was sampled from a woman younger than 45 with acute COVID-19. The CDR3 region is CASSQAPPGGGHMNTEAFF. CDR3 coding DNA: TGCGCCAGCAGCCAAGCACCCCCCGGGGGGGGCCACATGAACACTGAAGCTTTCTTT.